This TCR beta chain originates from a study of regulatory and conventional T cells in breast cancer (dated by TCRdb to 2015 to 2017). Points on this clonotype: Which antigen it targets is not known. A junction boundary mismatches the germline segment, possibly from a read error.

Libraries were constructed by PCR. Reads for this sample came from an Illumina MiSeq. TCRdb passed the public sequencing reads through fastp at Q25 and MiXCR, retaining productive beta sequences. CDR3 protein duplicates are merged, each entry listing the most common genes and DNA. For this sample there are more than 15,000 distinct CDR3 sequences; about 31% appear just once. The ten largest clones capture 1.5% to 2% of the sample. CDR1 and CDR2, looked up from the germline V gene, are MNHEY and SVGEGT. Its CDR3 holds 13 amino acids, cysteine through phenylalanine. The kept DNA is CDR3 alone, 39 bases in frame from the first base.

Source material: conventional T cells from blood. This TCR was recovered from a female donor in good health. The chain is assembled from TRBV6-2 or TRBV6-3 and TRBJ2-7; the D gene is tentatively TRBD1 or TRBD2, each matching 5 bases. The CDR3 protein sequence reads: CASNAAGSYEQYF. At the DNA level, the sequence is TGTGCAAGCAATGCGGCAGGGAGCTACGAGCAGTACTTC.